The subject of this entry is one T cell receptor beta chain. The antigen is unknown. The data derive from a study of shared clonotypes between healthy human individuals. On the study more broadly: Donors, aged 18 to 49, were a couple of women and a few men.

Libraries were prepared by immunoSEQ multiplex PCR; TCRdb keeps only in-frame clonotypes and omits some of them. Among just over 2,000,000 clones listed, approximately 95% were seen once. Whole-study findings and limits: Unshared clonotypes carried lower generation probabilities than those common to all four donors.

This sequence originates from a man younger than 35 in good health. Sequenced material: naive CD4+ T cells sorted from blood. Subset in this sample: CD45RA+ positively selected.

DNA of the CDR3: TGTGCCCATCAACCGGGGGGGGCGGGCACTGAAGCTTTCTTT. It yields the protein CAHQPGGAGTEAFF. V gene TRBV30 combines with J gene TRBJ1-1, with D possibly matching TRBD1 (6 bases). The germline CDR1 and CDR2 sequences are GTSNPN and SVGIG (reference sequence). The CDR3 is 14 amino acids. The V and J ends lost 8 bases and 4 bases respectively, with 20 bases between them.